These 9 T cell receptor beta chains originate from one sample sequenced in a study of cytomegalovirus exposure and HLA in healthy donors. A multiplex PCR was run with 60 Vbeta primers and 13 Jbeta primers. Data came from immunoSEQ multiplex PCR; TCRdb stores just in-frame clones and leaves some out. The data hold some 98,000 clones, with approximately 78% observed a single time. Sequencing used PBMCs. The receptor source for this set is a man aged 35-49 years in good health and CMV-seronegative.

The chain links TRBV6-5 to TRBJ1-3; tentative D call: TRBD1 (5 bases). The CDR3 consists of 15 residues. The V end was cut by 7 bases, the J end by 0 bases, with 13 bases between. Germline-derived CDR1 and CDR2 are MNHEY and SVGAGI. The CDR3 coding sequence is TGTGCCAGCATGATGGGGCCTTTCTCTGGAAACACCATATATTTT. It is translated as CASMMGPFSGNTIYF.

The CDR3 is CASSLQERSGNTIYF. CDR3 DNA sequence: TGTGCCAGCAGCTTACAGGAACGGTCGGGAAACACCATATATTTT. V usage is TRBV7-2 and J usage is TRBJ1-3; unclear D gene. Trimming pared 2 bases from V and 4 bases from J, leaving 12 bases between. Germline V CDR1 and CDR2: SGHTA, FQGNSA. This CDR3 is 15 amino acids long.

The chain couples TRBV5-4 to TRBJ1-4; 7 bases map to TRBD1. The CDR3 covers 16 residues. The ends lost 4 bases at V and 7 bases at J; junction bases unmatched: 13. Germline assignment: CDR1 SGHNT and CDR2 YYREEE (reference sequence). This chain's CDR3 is CASSPRGTGVVEKLFF. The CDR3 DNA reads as TGTGCCAGCAGCCCAAGGGGAACAGGGGTAGTTGAAAAACTGTTTTTT.

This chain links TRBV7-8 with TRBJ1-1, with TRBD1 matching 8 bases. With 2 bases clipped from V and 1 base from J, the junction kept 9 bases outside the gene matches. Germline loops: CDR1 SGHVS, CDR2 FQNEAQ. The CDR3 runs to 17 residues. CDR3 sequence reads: CASSLKWTGIRNTEAFF. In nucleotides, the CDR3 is TGTGCCAGCAGCTTAAAGTGGACAGGGATAAGGAACACTGAAGCTTTCTTT.

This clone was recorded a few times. In nucleotides, the CDR3 is TGTGCCAGCAGCTTTTGGACTAGCGGGGGGCCAAAGCAGTTCTTC. Its protein is CASSFWTSGGPKQFF. This sequence joins TRBV5-6 and TRBJ2-1; 14 positions agree with TRBD2. The CDR3 length is 15 residues. Losses at the gene ends were 2 bases for V and 11 bases for J; bases not matched to a gene: 6. Germline lookup yields CDR1 SGHDT and CDR2 YYEEEE.

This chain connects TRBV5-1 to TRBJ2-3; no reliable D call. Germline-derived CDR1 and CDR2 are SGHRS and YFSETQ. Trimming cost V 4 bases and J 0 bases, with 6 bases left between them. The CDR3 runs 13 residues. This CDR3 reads CASSPGSTDTQYF. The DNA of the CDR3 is TGCGCCAGCAGCCCGGGTAGCACAGATACGCAGTATTTT.

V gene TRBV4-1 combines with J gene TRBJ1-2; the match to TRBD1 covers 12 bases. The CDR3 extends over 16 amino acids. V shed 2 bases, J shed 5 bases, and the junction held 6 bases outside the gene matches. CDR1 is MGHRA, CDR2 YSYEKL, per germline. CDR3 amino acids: CASSQPGQGAWYGYTF. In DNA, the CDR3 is TGCGCCAGCAGCCAACCGGGACAGGGGGCTTGGTATGGCTACACCTTC.

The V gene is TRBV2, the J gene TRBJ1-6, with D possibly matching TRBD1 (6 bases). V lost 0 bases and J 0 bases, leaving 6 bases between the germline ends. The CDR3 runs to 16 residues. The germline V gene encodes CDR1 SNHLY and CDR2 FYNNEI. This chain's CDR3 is CASSEAGGSYNSPLHF. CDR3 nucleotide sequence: TGTGCCAGCAGTGAAGCAGGGGGCTCCTATAATTCACCCCTCCACTTT. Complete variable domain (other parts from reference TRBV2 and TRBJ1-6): EPEVTQTPSHQVTQMGQEVILRCVPISNHLYFYWYRQILGQKVEFLVSFYNNEISEKSEIFDDQFSVERPDGSNFTLKIRSTKLEDSAMYFCASSEAGGSYNSPLHFGNGTRLTVT.

CDR3 sequence (DNA): TGTGCCAGCAGCCGGGACACTGTTACCTACGAGCAGTACTTC. Amino acids: CASSRDTVTYEQYF. The chain uses TRBV5-4 and TRBJ2-7; D possibly corresponds to TRBD1 (6 bases). The ends were cut back, 4 bases at V and 2 bases at J, with 13 bases in the middle. Germline CDR1 SGHNT, CDR2 YYREEE (reference sequence). This CDR3 has 14 amino acids. Full variable domain (missing parts from reference TRBV5-4 and TRBJ2-7): ETGVTQSPTHLIKTRGQQVTLRCSSQSGHNTVSWYQQALGQGPQFIFQYYREEENGRGNFPPRFSGLQFPNYSSELNVNALELDDSALYLCASSRDTVTYEQYFGPGTRLTVT.